The present TCR beta chain was sequenced within a study of T-cell reconstitution after alpha-beta-depleted transplantation in children. Construction of the TCRbeta library involved unique molecular identifiers. From the PCR reads, TCRdb called clonotypes with MiXCR, one entry per CDR3 protein. The data contain some 300,000 distinct CDR3 sequences, 9.5% to 13% of them singletons. This clonotype was observed a handful of times. This CDR3 is built from 16 residues. V gave up 5 bases and J gave up 6 bases; unmatched junction bases: 8. The germline V gene encodes CDR1 MDHEN and CDR2 SYDVKM. Sequenced here: PBMCs, sampled before TCRalphabeta/CD19-depleted stem cell transplant. The receptor was isolated from a boy under two years old with acute myeloid leukemia, due to receive a stem cell transplant. The genes are TRBV28 and TRBJ2-1; 12 nucleotides line up with TRBD2. As DNA, the CDR3 is TGTGCCAGCAGTCAGACTAGCGGGGGCCATACCAATGAGCAGTTCTTC. Its translation is CASSQTSGGHTNEQFF. The variable domain in full, completed from reference TRBV28 and TRBJ2-1, reads DVKVTQSSRYLVKRTGEKVFLECVQDMDHENMFWYRQDPGLGLRLIYFSYDVKMKEKGDIPEGYSVSREKKERFSLILESASTNQTSMYLCASSQTSGGHTNEQFFGPGTRLTVL.